A few counts support the clone carrying this TCR beta chain. Its target is not known. V lost 2 bases to trimming and J lost 2 bases, with 18 bases between them. CDR1 and CDR2 (germline): MNHEY, SMNVEV (reference sequence). This CDR3 is 17 amino acids long. Researchers sorted naive CD8 T cells as cells that were CD8+CD4-CCR7+CD45RA+. This specimen comes from a study of molecular identifiers for immune sequencing clone quantification. Study-wide results and caveats: Clones exceeding 20 RNA copies carried over 99% of effector molecules but under 1% of naive-cell molecules.

One entry per CDR3 protein results from TCRdb running MiXCR on the PCR reads. The table lists around 460,000 distinct CDR3 sequences, roughly 23% of them singletons. This sequence originates from a human donor in good health. Some libraries in this study had Jurkat cell RNA spiked in. The gene calls are TRBV27 and TRBJ2-5; a weak D match, TRBD1 (6 bases). Input material: naive CD8+ T cells from blood, with Jurkat cell RNA spiked in. Subset of the sample: FACS-sorted CD8+CD4-CCR7+CD45RA+ naive T cells. This CDR3 is CASSLPSNRDLQETQYF. The CDR3 DNA sequence: TGTGCCAGCAGTTTACCCTCTAACAGGGACCTTCAAGAGACCCAGTACTTC.